This T cell receptor beta chain was captured in a study of blood T cell repertoires in COVID-19. During active infection, Seattle patients enrolled and were then monitored through disease. In the authors' methods: How many nucleated cells were present was estimated from reference gene primer amplification. Measured with immunoSEQ multiplex PCR; TCRdb has only the in-frame clones, and not every one. Clonal size and the V and J genes are those of that table, whereas D and trimming came from the DNA. The sample consists of roughly 120,000 clones, around nine tenths of them appearing once. The CDR3 runs to 13 residues. Looked up from germline, CDR1 is SNHLY and CDR2 is FYNNEI. Trimming stripped 5 bases from V and 6 bases from J, with 13 bases between.

The chain carries TRBV2 and TRBJ1-2; no firm D call. The clonotype was recovered from a man in his sixties with COVID-19, enrolled during active disease. What was sequenced was peripheral blood. CDR3 in amino acids: CASSFDGLDGYTF. The CDR3 bases are TGTGCCAGCAGTTTCGACGGGTTAGATGGCTACACCTTC.